The clone carrying this T cell receptor (beta chain) was observed a handful of times. What it recognizes is unknown. These data are taken from a study of cytomegalovirus exposure and HLA in healthy donors. Study results and limitations: Most TCR sequences were uncommon, yet certain public TCRs appeared in many donors.

PCR primers comprised 60 Vbeta and 13 Jbeta primers. The repertoire was sequenced with immunoSEQ multiplex PCR; TCRdb's copy has only in-frame clones and lacks some. Among more than 95,000 clones listed, roughly 9% were seen once. The receptor was isolated from a young man in good health and CMV-seronegative. Sequencing was performed on PBMCs.

DNA of the CDR3: TGTGCCAGCAGTGTGAGGGGGGAGACCCAGTACTTC. Its protein is CASSVRGETQYF. The V gene is TRBV25-1, the J gene TRBJ2-5; D is perhaps TRBD1 (6 bases). Trimming removed 4 bases from V and 5 bases from J, with 8 bases in between. Germline values: CDR1 MGHDK, CDR2 SYGVNS. This CDR3 region has 12 residues.